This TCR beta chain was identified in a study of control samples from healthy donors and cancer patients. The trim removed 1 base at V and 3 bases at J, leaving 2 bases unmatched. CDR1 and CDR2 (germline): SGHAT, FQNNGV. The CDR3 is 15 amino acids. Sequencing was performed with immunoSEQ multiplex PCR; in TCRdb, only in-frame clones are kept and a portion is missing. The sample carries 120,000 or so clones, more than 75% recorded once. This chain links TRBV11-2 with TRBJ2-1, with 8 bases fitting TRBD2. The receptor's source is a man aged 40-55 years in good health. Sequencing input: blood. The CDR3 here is CASSLGAGGYNEQFF. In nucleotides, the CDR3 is TGTGCCAGCAGCTTAGGGGCGGGGGGCTACAATGAGCAGTTCTTC.